This T cell receptor (beta chain) originates from a study of graft-versus-host responses after intestinal transplantation. For the study at large: All of the recipients had induction that used anti-thymocyte globulin, then tacrolimus and steroids for 2 to 3 years. Findings and limits, study-wide: The presence of high graft-versus-host to host-versus-graft clonal ratios in allografts characterized patients with graft-donor T cell macrochimerism.

The V gene's germline CDR1 is MDHEN and CDR2 SYDVKM. The germline V and J ends were trimmed by 7 bases and 4 bases, with 10 bases remaining between them. The CDR3 is made up of 13 amino acids. Clones were sequenced by immunoSEQ multiplex PCR, and TCRdb holds only the in-frame ones, with some missing. Among roughly 60,000 clones, under 95% were seen once, and the ten largest hold under 3%. This clone was detected a few times. Its antigen is currently unknown. The clonotype was recovered from a human patient who received an intestinal transplant, so some T cells may come from the graft donor. The V call is TRBV28, the J call TRBJ2-2, with a tentative D call TRBD2 (6 bases). The source was PBMCs, collected around 120 days after intestinal transplantation. The CDR3 reads CASTWRGTGELFF. The CDR3 DNA sequence: TGTGCCAGCACCTGGAGGGGCACCGGGGAGCTGTTTTTT.